This entry concerns a single T cell receptor (beta chain). These data come from a study of T-cell memory formation after mild COVID-19. About the study: TCR clusters largely stayed donor specific.

Germline trimming cut 2 bases from V and 3 bases from J; bases unmatched to any gene: 4. The CDR3 totals 15 residues. Per the germline V gene, CDR1 is SGHVS and CDR2 is FQNEAQ. TCRdb itself ran the 5' RACE reads through MiXCR, one entry per CDR3 protein. Of some 450,000 distinct CDR3 sequences in the sample, roughly 20% were seen once. The genes are TRBV7-8 and TRBJ2-3; 8 bases fit TRBD1. The receptor was derived from an adult woman who had mild COVID-19 (a few samples of this study predate the infection). Cell type and time point are not known. The sample consisted of PBMCs or a T cell subset sorted from them (not recorded which). The CDR3 loop reads CASSLFRGQTDTQYF. The CDR3 coding sequence is TGTGCCAGCAGCTTATTCAGGGGGCAGACAGATACGCAGTATTTT. The variable domain in full, completed from reference TRBV7-8 and TRBJ2-3, reads GAGVSQSPRYKVAKRGQDVALRCDPISGHVSLFWYQQALGQGPEFLTYFQNEAQLDKSGLPSDRFFAERPEGSVSTLKIQRTQQEDSAVYLCASSLFRGQTDTQYFGPGTRLTVL.